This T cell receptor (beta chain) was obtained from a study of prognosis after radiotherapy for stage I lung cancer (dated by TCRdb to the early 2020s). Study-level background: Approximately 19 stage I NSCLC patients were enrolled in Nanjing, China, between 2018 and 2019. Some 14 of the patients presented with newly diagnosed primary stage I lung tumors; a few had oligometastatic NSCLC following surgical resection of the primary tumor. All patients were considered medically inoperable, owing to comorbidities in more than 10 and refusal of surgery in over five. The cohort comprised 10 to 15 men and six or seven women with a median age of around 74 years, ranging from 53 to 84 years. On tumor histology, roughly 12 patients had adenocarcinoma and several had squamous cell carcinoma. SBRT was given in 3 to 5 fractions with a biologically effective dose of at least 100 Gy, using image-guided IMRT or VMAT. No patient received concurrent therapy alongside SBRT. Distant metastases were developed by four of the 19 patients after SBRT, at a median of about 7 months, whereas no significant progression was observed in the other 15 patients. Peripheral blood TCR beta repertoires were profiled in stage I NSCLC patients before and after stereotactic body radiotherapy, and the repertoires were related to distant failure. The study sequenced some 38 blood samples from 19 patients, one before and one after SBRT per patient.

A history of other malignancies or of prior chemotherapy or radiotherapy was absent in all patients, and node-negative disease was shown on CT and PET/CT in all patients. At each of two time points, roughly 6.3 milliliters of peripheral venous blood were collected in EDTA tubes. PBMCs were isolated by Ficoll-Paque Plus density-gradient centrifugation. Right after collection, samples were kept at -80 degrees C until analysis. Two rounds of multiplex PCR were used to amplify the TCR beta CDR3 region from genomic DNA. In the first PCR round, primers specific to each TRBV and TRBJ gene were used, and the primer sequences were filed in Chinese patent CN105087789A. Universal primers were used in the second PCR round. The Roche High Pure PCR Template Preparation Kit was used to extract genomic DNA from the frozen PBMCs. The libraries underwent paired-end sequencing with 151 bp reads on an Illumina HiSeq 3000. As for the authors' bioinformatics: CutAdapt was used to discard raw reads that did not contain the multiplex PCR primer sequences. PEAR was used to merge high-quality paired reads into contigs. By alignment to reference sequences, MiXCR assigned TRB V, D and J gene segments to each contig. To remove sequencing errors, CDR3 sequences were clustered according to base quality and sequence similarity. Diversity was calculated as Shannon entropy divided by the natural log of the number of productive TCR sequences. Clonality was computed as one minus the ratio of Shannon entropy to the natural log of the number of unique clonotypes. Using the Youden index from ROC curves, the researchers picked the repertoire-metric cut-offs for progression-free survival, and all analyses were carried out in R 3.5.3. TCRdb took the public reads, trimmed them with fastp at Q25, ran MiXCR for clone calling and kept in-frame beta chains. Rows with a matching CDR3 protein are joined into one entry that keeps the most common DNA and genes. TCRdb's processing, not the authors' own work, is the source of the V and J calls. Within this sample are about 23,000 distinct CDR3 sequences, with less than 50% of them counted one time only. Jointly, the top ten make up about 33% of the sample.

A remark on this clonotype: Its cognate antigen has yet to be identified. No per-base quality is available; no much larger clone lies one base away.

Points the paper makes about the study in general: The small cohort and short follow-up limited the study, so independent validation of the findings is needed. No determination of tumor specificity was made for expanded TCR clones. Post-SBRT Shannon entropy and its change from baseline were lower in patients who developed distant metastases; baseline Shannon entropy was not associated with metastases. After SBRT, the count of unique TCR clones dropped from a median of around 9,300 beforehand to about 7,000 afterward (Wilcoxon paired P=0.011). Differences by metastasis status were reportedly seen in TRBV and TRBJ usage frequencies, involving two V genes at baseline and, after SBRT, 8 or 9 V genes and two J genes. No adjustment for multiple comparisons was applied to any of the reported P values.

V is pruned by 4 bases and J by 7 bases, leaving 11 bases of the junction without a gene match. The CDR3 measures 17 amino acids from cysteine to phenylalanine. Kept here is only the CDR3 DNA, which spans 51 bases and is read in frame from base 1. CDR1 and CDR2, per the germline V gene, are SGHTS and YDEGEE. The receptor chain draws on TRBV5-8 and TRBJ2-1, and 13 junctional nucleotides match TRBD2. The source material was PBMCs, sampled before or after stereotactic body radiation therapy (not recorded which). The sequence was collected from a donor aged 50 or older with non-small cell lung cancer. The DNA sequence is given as TGTGCCAGCAGCCTGAGGGGGACTAGCGGGGTCGGGAATGAGCAGTTCTTC. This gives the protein CASSLRGTSGVGNEQFF.